A single sample is the source of the 20 T cell receptor beta chains below, sequenced in a study of regulatory T cells in long-lasting Graves disease (dated by TCRdb to the early 2020s). Library preparation used multiplex PCR. The sequencer was an Illumina HiSeq 4000. TCR beta libraries were built with iRepertoire HTBI primers and Arm-PCR amplification of CDR3 regions. TCRdb reanalyzed the raw reads on its own, using fastp at Q25 for trimming and MiXCR for clone calling, and kept in-frame beta chains. Merged by CDR3 protein, the rows form single entries marked with the most common genes and DNA. In all, the sample holds roughly 300,000 distinct CDR3 sequences, and around 19% of those were seen once. The biggest ten clones account for about 29% of the sample. What the time point label conveys for this sample: persistent/refractory GD, antithyroid drugs over 5 years with positive TRAb. For both TCR sequencing and RNA sequencing, RNA was extracted from PBMCs in TRIzol.

Sequencing used peripheral blood mononuclear cells (PBMCs), obtained when the disease was refractory, from a patient treated with antithyroid drugs. Receptors originate from a female donor with Graves disease.

The chain combines TRBV12-3 or TRBV12-4 with TRBJ2-2, with D possibly being TRBD1 (6 bases). This CDR3 spans 15 amino acids. V gave up 10 bases and J gave up 2 bases, with 17 bases separating them. CDR3 in amino acids: CATTRGTRNTGELFF. CDR3 bases: TGTGCCACCACAAGGGGGACAAGAAACACCGGGGAGCTGTTTTTT.

The chain has TRBV30 and TRBJ1-1; a possible D gene is TRBD1 (6 bases). This CDR3 contains 12 residues. Germline values: CDR1 GTSNPN, CDR2 SVGIG (reference sequence). Trimming shortened V by 0 bases and J by 4 bases, and 6 bases separated the two germline ends. In DNA, the CDR3 is TGTGCCTGGAGTGTAGGGGGCACTGAAGCTTTCTTT. Protein sequence: CAWSVGGTEAFF.

This clonotype was found many times. The V gene is TRBV2, the J gene TRBJ2-5; TRBD1 aligns across 7 bases. Germline V gene data show CDR1 as SNHLY and CDR2 as FYNNEI. This CDR3 contains 13 residues. The V segment lost 6 bases and the J segment 5 bases; nucleotides outside the gene matches: 6. The CDR3 DNA follows: TGTGCCAGCAGCAACAGGGGTGGGGAGACCCAGTACTTC. This sequence encodes CASSNRGGETQYF.

This clonotype was seen a few times. A much bigger clone sits one base away, suggesting this may be a read error. The J gene is TRBJ2-7, the V gene TRBV7-9; possible D gene TRBD2, 5 bases. Trimming removed 1 base from V and 6 bases from J, with 7 bases in between. From germline, CDR1 is SEHNR and CDR2 FQNEAQ (reference sequence). This CDR3 is 12 amino acids long. The CDR3 coding sequence is TGTGCCAGCAGCTTAGAAGAGGGCGAGCAGTACTTC. This codes for CASSLEEGEQYF.

This clonotype was detected only a few times. The chain has TRBV20-1 and TRBJ1-5, with unresolved D. Germline CDR1 and CDR2: DFQATT and SNEGSKA (reference sequence). V lost 5 bases to trimming and J lost 0 bases, with 11 bases between them. CDR3 length equals 14 residues. The DNA for the CDR3 is TGCAGTGCTCAAGAGGGCGGTAGCAATCAGCCCCAGCATTTT. It is translated as CSAQEGGSNQPQHF.

Many counts were recorded for this clonotype. The chain links TRBV7-9 to TRBJ2-7; 8 nucleotides align to TRBD1. With 2 bases clipped from V and 0 bases from J, the junction kept 18 bases outside the gene matches. The CDR3 totals 20 residues. Looked up from germline, CDR1 is SEHNR and CDR2 is FQNEAQ (reference sequence). The CDR3 coding sequence is TGTGCCAGCAGCTTATGGCCGGACAGGGTACCTTTTGGGAGCTCCTACGAGCAGTACTTC. Translating gives CASSLWPDRVPFGSSYEQYF.

This sequence joins TRBV7-2 and TRBJ1-2; D uncertain. Between the trimmed V and J ends, which lost 5 bases and 4 bases, there was a span of 17 bases. The germline gives CDR1 SGHTA, CDR2 FQGNSA. There are 15 residues in the CDR3. In nucleotides, the CDR3 is TGTGCCAGCAGCCAAGGAAGGAGTAACCCCTATGGCTACACCTTC. Residues: CASSQGRSNPYGYTF.

This clonotype was seen only a few times. The chain employs TRBV10-2 and TRBJ1-4; D ambiguous. Germline values: CDR1 WSHSY, CDR2 SAAADI. Trimming removed 9 bases from V and 4 bases from J, with 12 bases in between. This CDR3 comprises 13 residues. CDR3 loop: CASSFSYNEKLFF. The CDR3 region has the DNA TGCGCCAGTTCCTTTAGTTATAATGAAAAACTGTTTTTT.

This chain uses TRBV18 with TRBJ1-1; TRBD1 is a possible D gene (6 bases). The CDR3 is 12 amino acids. Germline CDR1 reads KGHSH; CDR2 reads LQKENI. Trimming pared 3 bases from V and 11 bases from J, leaving 13 bases between. Here the CDR3 DNA reads TGTGCCAGCTCACCGGGAACAGGGTGGGCTTTCTTT. Protein sequence: CASSPGTGWAFF. The whole variable domain, filled in from reference TRBV18 and TRBJ1-1, reads NAGVMQNPRHLVRRRGQEARLRCSPMKGHSHVYWYRQLPEEGLKFMVYLQKENIIDESGMPKERFSAEFPKEGPSILRIQQVVRGDSAAYFCASSPGTGWAFFGQGTRLTVV.

There are many counts of this clonotype. The chain couples TRBV29-1 to TRBJ1-2, with 11 bases lining up with TRBD1. The CDR3 spans 13 residues. V lost 7 bases, J lost 4 bases, and 5 bases stayed unmatched. The germline V gene has CDR1 SQVTM and CDR2 ANQGSEA. The CDR3 sequence is CSAWTGGVYGYTF. CDR3 sequence (DNA): TGCAGCGCATGGACAGGGGGCGTCTATGGCTACACCTTC.

In this sample, this clonotype turned up many times. The gene calls are TRBV6-5 and TRBJ1-2; D gene uncertain. Germline loops: CDR1 MNHEY, CDR2 SVGAGI. The CDR3 runs to 13 residues. V gave up 3 bases and J gave up 7 bases, with 12 bases separating them. The CDR3 region is CASSYVGKGGYTF. The CDR3 DNA sequence: TGTGCCAGCAGTTATGTAGGGAAAGGTGGCTACACCTTC.

This clonotype was observed at least ten times. The chain employs TRBV28 and TRBJ1-1, with D unresolved. Germline V gene lookup returns CDR1 MDHEN and CDR2 SYDVKM. V lost 6 bases to trimming and J lost 1 base, with 12 bases between them. This CDR3 region has 14 residues. The CDR3 protein is CASSLGHKNTEAFF. CDR3 sequence (DNA): TGTGCCAGCAGCTTAGGGCATAAGAACACTGAAGCTTTCTTT.

This clonotype was seen at least ten times. The chain uses TRBV30 and TRBJ1-1; no clear D gene. The CDR3 loop spans 12 amino acids. Germline values: CDR1 GTSNPN, CDR2 SVGIG (reference sequence). Trimming removed 0 bases at V and 6 bases at J, with 8 bases between. The CDR3 DNA is TGTGCCTGGAGTGTACGAATCCCTGAAGCTTTCTTT. Protein product: CAWSVRIPEAFF. The whole variable domain, filled in from reference TRBV30 and TRBJ1-1, reads SQTIHQWPATLVQPVGSPLSLECTVEGTSNPNLYWYRQAAGRGLQLLFYSVGIGQISSEVPQNLSASRPQDRQFILSSKKLLLSDSGFYLCAWSVRIPEAFFGQGTRLTVV.

The chain couples TRBV7-9 to TRBJ2-3; D gene ambiguous. Germline V CDR1 and CDR2: SEHNR, FQNEAQ (reference sequence). The CDR3 has 15 residues. With 1 base removed from V and 0 bases from J, the gap between germline ends came to 8 bases. Here the CDR3 DNA reads TGTGCCAGCAGCTTAGAGGTTTCTAGCACAGATACGCAGTATTTT. This codes for CASSLEVSSTDTQYF.

This clonotype appeared many times. This sequence joins TRBV28 and TRBJ2-4; D is possibly TRBD2 (5 bases). Between the trimmed V and J ends, which lost 1 base and 4 bases, there was a span of 26 bases. Germline V CDR1 and CDR2: MDHEN, SYDVKM. The CDR3 length is 20 residues. CDR3 sequence: CASSLYLGQAEEGWKNIQYF. CDR3 DNA: TGTGCCAGCAGTTTATACCTCGGGCAGGCGGAAGAGGGTTGGAAAAACATTCAGTACTTC.

At least ten counts were recorded for this clonotype. The chain has TRBV28 and TRBJ2-2, with 7 nucleotides matching TRBD2. In germline, CDR1 is MDHEN, CDR2 SYDVKM. V was clipped by 6 bases and J by 8 bases; unmatched bases: 12. The CDR3 sequence is 15 residues long. The CDR3: CASRLADRPGGELFF. DNA for the CDR3: TGTGCCAGCAGGCTAGCGGACCGCCCAGGGGGGGAGCTGTTTTTT.

This clonotype appeared many times. At one end the junction does not follow the germline gene, possibly because of a read error. The V call is TRBV5-1, the J call TRBJ1-2; D unclear. The CDR3 length is 16 residues. CDR1 and CDR2 (germline): SGHRS, YFSETQ. CDR3 amino acids: CASSRRTSGIVEGYTF. The CDR3 DNA reads as TGTGCCAGCAGCCGGCGAACAAGCGGGATTGTGGAAGGCTACACCTTC.

The chain employs TRBV7-6 and TRBJ2-7; perhaps D is TRBD1 or TRBD2 (6 bases each). CDR1 SGHVS and CDR2 FNYEAQ come from the germline V gene. V dropped 6 bases and J dropped 2 bases, with 17 bases sitting between them. This CDR3 spans 15 amino acids. The CDR3 loop reads CASSPQGTGAYEQYF. The CDR3 DNA follows: TGTGCCAGCAGTCCACAGGGAACGGGAGCCTACGAGCAGTACTTC.

This rearrangement joins TRBV20-1 to TRBJ1-2; 8 bases are a match to TRBD1. Trimming removed 3 bases from V and 5 bases from J; junction bases left unmatched: 8. The CDR3 is 14 residues long. Germline CDR1 and CDR2: DFQATT and SNEGSKA (reference sequence). The CDR3 loop reads CSARDRARAYGYTF. CDR3 coding DNA: TGCAGTGCTAGGGACAGGGCTCGGGCTTATGGCTACACCTTC.

This clonotype was detected many times. The gene calls are TRBV12-5 and TRBJ1-2, with TRBD1 identical over 7 bases. The CDR3 is made up of 13 amino acids. Germline CDR1 LGHNT, CDR2 FRNRAP. V was clipped by 6 bases and J by 5 bases; unmatched bases: 6. CDR3 coding DNA: TGTGCTAGTGGCACAGGGGTTCGTTATGGCTACACCTTC. It encodes CASGTGVRYGYTF.